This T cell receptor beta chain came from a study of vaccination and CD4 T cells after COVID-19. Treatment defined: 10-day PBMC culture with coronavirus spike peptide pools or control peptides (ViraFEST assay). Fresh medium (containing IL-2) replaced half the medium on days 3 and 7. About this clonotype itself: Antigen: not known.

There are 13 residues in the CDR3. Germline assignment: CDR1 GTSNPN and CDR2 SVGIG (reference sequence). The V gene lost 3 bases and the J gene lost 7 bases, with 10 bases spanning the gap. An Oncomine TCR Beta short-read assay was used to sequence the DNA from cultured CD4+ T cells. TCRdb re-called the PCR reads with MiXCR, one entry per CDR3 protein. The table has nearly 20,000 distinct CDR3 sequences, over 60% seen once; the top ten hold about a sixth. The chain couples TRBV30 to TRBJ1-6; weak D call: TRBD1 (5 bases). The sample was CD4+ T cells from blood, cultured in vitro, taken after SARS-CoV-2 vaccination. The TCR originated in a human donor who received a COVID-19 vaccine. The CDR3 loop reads CAWRQVQNSPLHF. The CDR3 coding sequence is TGTGCCTGGAGACAGGTTCAAAATTCACCCCTCCACTTT.